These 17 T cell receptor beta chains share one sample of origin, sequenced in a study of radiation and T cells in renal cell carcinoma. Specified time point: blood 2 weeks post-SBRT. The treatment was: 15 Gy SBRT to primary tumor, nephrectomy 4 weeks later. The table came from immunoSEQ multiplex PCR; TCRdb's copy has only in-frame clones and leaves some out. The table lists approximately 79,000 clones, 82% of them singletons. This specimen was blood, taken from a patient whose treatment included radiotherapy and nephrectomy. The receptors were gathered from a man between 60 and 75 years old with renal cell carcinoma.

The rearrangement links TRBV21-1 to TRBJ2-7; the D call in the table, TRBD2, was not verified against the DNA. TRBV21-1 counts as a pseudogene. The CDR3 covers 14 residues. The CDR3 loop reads CASSKIGGGDEQYF. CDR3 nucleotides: TGTGCCAGCAGCAAAATTGGAGGAGGGGACGAGCAGTACTTC.

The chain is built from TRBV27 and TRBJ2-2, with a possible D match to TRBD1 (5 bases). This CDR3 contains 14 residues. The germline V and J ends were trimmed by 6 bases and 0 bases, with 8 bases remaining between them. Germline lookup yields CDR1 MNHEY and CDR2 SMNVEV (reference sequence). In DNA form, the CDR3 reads TGTGCCAGCAGCCGGACAACGAACACCGGGGAGCTGTTTTTT. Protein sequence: CASSRTTNTGELFF.

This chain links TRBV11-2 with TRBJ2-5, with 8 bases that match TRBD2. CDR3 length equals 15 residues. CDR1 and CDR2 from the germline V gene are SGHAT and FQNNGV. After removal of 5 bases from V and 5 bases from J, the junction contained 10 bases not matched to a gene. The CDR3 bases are TGTGCCAGCAGCCCGGGAGGGGGAGGGCCGGAGACCCAGTACTTC. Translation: CASSPGGGGPETQYF.

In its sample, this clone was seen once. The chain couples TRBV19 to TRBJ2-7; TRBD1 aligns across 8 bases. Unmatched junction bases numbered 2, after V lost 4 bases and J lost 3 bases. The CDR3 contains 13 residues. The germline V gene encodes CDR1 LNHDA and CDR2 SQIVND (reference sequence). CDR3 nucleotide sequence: TGTGCCAGTAGTACAGGACAGGGCTACGAGCAGTACTTC. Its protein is CASSTGQGYEQYF.

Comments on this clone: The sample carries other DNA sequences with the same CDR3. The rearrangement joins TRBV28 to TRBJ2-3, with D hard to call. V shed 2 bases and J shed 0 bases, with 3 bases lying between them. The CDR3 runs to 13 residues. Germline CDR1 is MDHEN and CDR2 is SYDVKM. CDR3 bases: TGTGCCAGCAGTTTACCCAGCACAGATACGCAGTATTTT. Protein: CASSLPSTDTQYF.

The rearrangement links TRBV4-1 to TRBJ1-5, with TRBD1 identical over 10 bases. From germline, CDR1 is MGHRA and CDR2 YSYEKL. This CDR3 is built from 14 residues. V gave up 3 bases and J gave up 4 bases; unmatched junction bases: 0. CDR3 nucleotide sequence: TGCGCCAGCAGCCAGGGACAGGGGAATCAGCCCCAGCATTTT. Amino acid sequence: CASSQGQGNQPQHF.

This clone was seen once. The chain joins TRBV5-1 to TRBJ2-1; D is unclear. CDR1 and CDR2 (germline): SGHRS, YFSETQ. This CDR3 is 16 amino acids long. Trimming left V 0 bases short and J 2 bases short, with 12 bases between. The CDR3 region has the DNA TGCGCCAGCAGCTTGGCCTGGCTAGATCCCTACAATGAGCAGTTCTTC. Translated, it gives CASSLAWLDPYNEQFF.

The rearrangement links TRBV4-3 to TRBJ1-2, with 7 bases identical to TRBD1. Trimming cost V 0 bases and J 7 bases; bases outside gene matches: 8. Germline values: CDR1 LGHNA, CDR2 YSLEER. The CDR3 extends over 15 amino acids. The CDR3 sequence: CASSQDAWQGGGYTF. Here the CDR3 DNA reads TGCGCCAGCAGCCAAGATGCTTGGCAGGGGGGTGGCTACACCTTC.

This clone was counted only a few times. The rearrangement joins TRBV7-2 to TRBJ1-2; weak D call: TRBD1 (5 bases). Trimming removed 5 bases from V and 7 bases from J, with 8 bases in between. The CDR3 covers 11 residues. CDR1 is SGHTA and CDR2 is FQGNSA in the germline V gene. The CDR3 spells CASSQDSGYTF. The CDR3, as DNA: TGTGCCAGCAGCCAAGACAGTGGCTACACCTTC.

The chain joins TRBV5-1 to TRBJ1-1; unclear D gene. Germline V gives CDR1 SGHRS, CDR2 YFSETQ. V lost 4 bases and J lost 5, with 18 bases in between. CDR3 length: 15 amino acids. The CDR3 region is CASSPRAGLETEAFF. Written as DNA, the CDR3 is TGCGCCAGCAGCCCCCGGGCGGGGTTAGAGACTGAAGCTTTCTTT.

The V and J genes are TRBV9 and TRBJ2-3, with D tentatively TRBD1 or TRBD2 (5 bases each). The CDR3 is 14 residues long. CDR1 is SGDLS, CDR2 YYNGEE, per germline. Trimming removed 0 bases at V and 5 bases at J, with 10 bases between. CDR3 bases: TGTGCCAGCAGCGTAGGGGGGTTTGGAGATACGCAGTATTTT. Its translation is CASSVGGFGDTQYF.

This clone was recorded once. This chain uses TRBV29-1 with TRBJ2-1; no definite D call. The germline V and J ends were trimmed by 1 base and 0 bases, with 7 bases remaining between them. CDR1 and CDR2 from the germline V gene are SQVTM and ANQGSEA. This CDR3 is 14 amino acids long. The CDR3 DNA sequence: TGCAGCGTTGAAGGGGAACTCTCCTACAATGAGCAGTTCTTC. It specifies CSVEGELSYNEQFF.

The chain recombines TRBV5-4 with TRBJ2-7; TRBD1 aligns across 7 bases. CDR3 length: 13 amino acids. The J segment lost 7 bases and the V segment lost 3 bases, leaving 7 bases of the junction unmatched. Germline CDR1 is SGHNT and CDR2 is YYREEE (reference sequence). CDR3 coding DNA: TGTGCCAGCAGCTCCAGGGGGATGGGAGAGCAGTACTTC. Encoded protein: CASSSRGMGEQYF.

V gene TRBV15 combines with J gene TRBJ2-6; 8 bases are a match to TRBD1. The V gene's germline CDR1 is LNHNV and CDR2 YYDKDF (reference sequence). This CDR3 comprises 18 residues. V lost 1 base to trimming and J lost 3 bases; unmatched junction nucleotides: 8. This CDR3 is CATSRGAGRGLGANVLTF. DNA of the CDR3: TGTGCCACCAGCAGAGGGGCGGGCAGGGGGCTTGGGGCCAACGTCCTGACTTTC.

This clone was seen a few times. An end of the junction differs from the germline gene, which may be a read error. The DNA for the CDR3 is TGTGCCAGCAGCTTAAGGGGACAGGGGACCCTCTTT. Its protein product is CASSLRGQGTLF. V and J are TRBV13 and TRBJ1-1, with 10 bases fitting TRBD1. This CDR3 comprises 12 residues. Per the germline V gene, CDR1 is PRHDT and CDR2 is FYEKMQ (reference sequence).

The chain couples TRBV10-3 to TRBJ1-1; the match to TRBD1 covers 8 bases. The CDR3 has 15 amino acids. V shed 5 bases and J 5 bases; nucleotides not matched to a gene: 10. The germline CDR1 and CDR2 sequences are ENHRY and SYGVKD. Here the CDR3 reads CAISRTGQGLTEAFF. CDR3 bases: TGTGCCATCAGTCGTACTGGACAGGGACTGACTGAAGCTTTCTTT.

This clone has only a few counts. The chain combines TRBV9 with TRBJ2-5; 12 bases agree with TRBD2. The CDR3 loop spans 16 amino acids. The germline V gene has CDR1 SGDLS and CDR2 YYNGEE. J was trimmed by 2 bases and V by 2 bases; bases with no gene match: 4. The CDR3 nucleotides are TGTGCCAGCAGCGTGCTAGCGGGAGGGTCACAAGAGACCCAGTACTTC. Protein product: CASSVLAGGSQETQYF.